These 25 T cell receptor beta chains share one sample of origin, sequenced in a study of blood T cells in healthy people across ages. It was with a sample-barcoded 5' primer and a J-beta primer mix that a second PCR of roughly 6 to 12 cycles was run. TCRdb re-derived calls from the 5' RACE reads in MiXCR, one entry per CDR3 protein. The sample records around 1,500,000 distinct CDR3 sequences, approximately 28% being singletons. The specimen sequenced was blood. Receptors were obtained from a woman aged 30 to 39 in good health.

This rearrangement joins TRBV19 to TRBJ1-4; D may be TRBD1 (6 bases). The CDR3 covers 13 residues. V was trimmed by 7 bases and J by 5 bases, leaving 11 bases between them. Germline V lookup: CDR1 LNHDA, CDR2 SQIVND (reference sequence). The CDR3 region has the DNA TGTGCCAGTATCAAGACAGGAAATGAAAAACTGTTTTTT. Protein: CASIKTGNEKLFF.

This clonotype was detected ten times or more. V usage is TRBV29-1 and J usage is TRBJ2-1, with D hard to call. Looked up from germline, CDR1 is SQVTM and CDR2 is ANQGSEA. The CDR3 loop spans 12 amino acids. The V end was cut by 5 bases, the J end by 4 bases, with 9 bases between. The CDR3 coding sequence is TGCAGCGTTCAGGAGACTTACAATGAGCAGTTCTTC. Translated, it gives CSVQETYNEQFF.

This clonotype showed up just a few times. The chain recombines TRBV20-1 with TRBJ2-7; 7 nucleotides match TRBD2. The CDR3 sequence is 16 residues long. CDR1 is DFQATT and CDR2 is SNEGSKA in the germline V gene (reference sequence). Trimming took 2 bases from V and 2 from J; bases not matched to a gene: 12. The CDR3 is CSARHAAGVSAYEQYF. CDR3 DNA sequence: TGCAGTGCTAGACACGCGGCGGGGGTGTCGGCCTACGAGCAGTACTTC.

This clonotype was detected once. This rearrangement joins TRBV27 to TRBJ1-2; tentative D call: TRBD1 (5 bases). CDR1 is MNHEY and CDR2 is SMNVEV in the germline V gene (reference sequence). This CDR3 contains 16 residues. The ends were cut back, 4 bases at V and 5 bases at J, with 20 bases in the middle. DNA of the CDR3: TGTGCCAGCAGTTCATCAAATCAGGGTGACAAGTATGGCTACACCTTC. It yields the protein CASSSSNQGDKYGYTF.

The genes are TRBV20-1 and TRBJ2-1, with D possibly matching TRBD2 (5 bases). Trimming pared 0 bases from V and 3 bases from J, leaving 9 bases between. Germline V gives CDR1 DFQATT, CDR2 SNEGSKA (reference sequence). The CDR3 totals 14 residues. CDR3 coding DNA: TGCAGTGCTAGAGACCCCCGGGACTACAATGAGCAGTTCTTC. It encodes CSARDPRDYNEQFF.

This clonotype was observed a handful of times. The V call is TRBV12-3 or TRBV12-4, the J call TRBJ1-4; D not resolved. Trimming removed 4 bases from V and 4 bases from J, with 10 bases in between. The length of the CDR3 is 14 residues. The CDR3 sequence: CASSSGGLNEKLFF. In DNA, the CDR3 is TGTGCCAGCAGTTCTGGCGGGCTTAATGAAAAACTGTTTTTT.

Notes on this clonotype: A much larger clone lies one base from this, so it may be a read error. The chain employs TRBV5-5 and TRBJ2-3; D perhaps matches TRBD2 (5 bases). The germline V gene has CDR1 SGHKS and CDR2 YYEKEE (reference sequence). This CDR3 has 14 residues. CDR3 amino acids: CVSSLASTTDTQYF. The CDR3, as DNA: TGTGTCAGCAGCTTGGCTAGCACCACAGATACGCAGTATTTT.

This clonotype was counted between two and nine times. This chain links TRBV7-9 with TRBJ2-1; D might be TRBD1 or TRBD2, each matching 5 bases. This CDR3 contains 16 residues. CDR1 and CDR2 from the germline V gene are SEHNR and FQNEAQ (reference sequence). V gave up 3 bases and J gave up 0 bases, with 12 bases separating them. CDR3 sequence (DNA): TGTGCCAGCAGCTTGTGGGACGGACCCTCCTACAATGAGCAGTTCTTC. It is translated as CASSLWDGPSYNEQFF.

This chain links TRBV12-3 or TRBV12-4 with TRBJ2-5; D gene uncertain. The closer fit of TRBJ2-7 to the DNA end suggests the J call may be wrong. The CDR3 length is 11 residues. The CDR3 protein is CASGKVHEQYF. The CDR3 bases are TGTGCCAGCGGTAAGGTGCACGAGCAGTACTTC.

This clonotype was counted many times. The rearrangement links TRBV3-1 to TRBJ2-5; TRBD2 matches at 8 bases. The germline V gene has CDR1 LGHDT and CDR2 YNNKEL (reference sequence). V shed 4 bases and J 2 bases; nucleotides not matched to a gene: 3. The length of the CDR3 is 14 residues. CDR3 amino acids: CASSRSGVQETQYF. CDR3 DNA: TGTGCCAGCAGCCGTAGCGGGGTACAAGAGACCCAGTACTTC.

The chain carries TRBV3-1 and TRBJ2-1; D gene uncertain. The germline gives CDR1 LGHDT, CDR2 YNNKEL (reference sequence). V shed 7 bases and J shed 7 bases, with 8 bases lying between them. The CDR3 has 11 amino acids. CDR3 in DNA: TGTGCCAGCACCGCCCGAAATGAGCAGTTCTTC. This codes for CASTARNEQFF.

At least ten counts were recorded for this clonotype. The rearrangement uses TRBV4-3 and TRBJ2-5; D unresolved. The CDR3 is 15 amino acids. V gave up 3 bases and J gave up 4 bases, with 15 bases separating them. Germline lookup yields CDR1 LGHNA and CDR2 YSLEER. The CDR3 coding sequence is TGCGCCAGCAGCCAGACACCCGATGGGCGAGAGACCCAGTACTTC. This sequence encodes CASSQTPDGRETQYF.

This clonotype was seen only a few times. A single base separates this from a much larger clone, so it may be a read error. The V call is TRBV7-2, the J call TRBJ1-2, with D perhaps TRBD1 (6 bases). V gave up 3 bases and J gave up 4 bases, with 9 bases separating them. CDR1 is SGHTA and CDR2 is FQGNSA in the germline V gene. CDR3 length equals 13 residues. CDR3: CASSFTGFYGYTF. The CDR3 nucleotides are TGTGCCAGCAGCTTTACAGGGTTCTATGGCTACACCTTC.

On this clonotype itself: A clone one base away is much larger, so this may be a read error. The chain employs TRBV9 and TRBJ2-1; 9 nucleotides align to TRBD2. The tail of the sequence fits TRBJ2-7 better, so the J call may be wrong. The CDR3 loop spans 16 amino acids. Germline V gene lookup returns CDR1 SGDLS and CDR2 YYNGEE. CDR3 amino acids: CASSVERGARIYEQYF. The CDR3 bases are TGTGCCAGCAGCGTCGAGCGGGGGGCGCGAATCTACGAGCAGTACTTC.

This clonotype was seen repeatedly, ten times or more. The chain couples TRBV29-1 to TRBJ2-4; no reliable D call. Germline assignment: CDR1 SQVTM and CDR2 ANQGSEA. V was shortened by 3 bases and J by 4 bases, with 19 bases between the two germline ends. The CDR3 is 16 amino acids. The CDR3 reads CSVESFTAWEKNIQYF. The CDR3 DNA reads TGCAGCGTTGAGTCGTTTACGGCCTGGGAAAAAAACATTCAGTACTTC. The full variable domain, completed using reference TRBV29-1 and TRBJ2-4, is SAVISQKPSRDICQRGTSLTIQCQVDSQVTMMFWYRQQPGQSLTLIATANQGSEATYESGFVIDKFPISRPNLTFSTLTVSNMSPEDSSIYLCSVESFTAWEKNIQYFGAGTRLSVL.

This clonotype was observed a handful of times. The chain has TRBV12-3 or TRBV12-4 and TRBJ2-1; a weak D match, TRBD2 (7 bases). There are 14 residues in the CDR3. Trimming shortened V by 0 bases and J by 15 bases, and 18 bases separated the two germline ends. DNA of the CDR3: TGTGCCAGCAGTTTAGCGTTAACGGGGGGCCCGGGGTTCTTC. This gives the protein CASSLALTGGPGFF.

This chain uses TRBV5-5 with TRBJ2-3; 7 bases map to TRBD1. This CDR3 region has 15 residues. CDR1 and CDR2 (germline): SGHKS, YYEKEE (reference sequence). The J segment lost 1 base and the V segment lost 1 base, leaving 3 bases of the junction unmatched. The CDR3 here is CASSLQGVGTDTQYF. Here the CDR3 DNA reads TGTGCCAGCAGCTTGCAGGGGGTGGGCACAGATACGCAGTATTTT.

This chain uses TRBV14 with TRBJ2-3; 7 positions agree with TRBD2. Germline values: CDR1 SGHDN, CDR2 FVKESK. The J segment lost 4 bases and the V segment lost 1 base, leaving 8 bases of the junction unmatched. There are 16 residues in the CDR3. The CDR3 loop reads CASSQVASGMADTQYF. CDR3 DNA: TGTGCCAGCAGCCAAGTGGCTAGCGGAATGGCAGATACGCAGTATTTT. Complete variable domain (other parts from reference TRBV14 and TRBJ2-3): EAGVTQFPSHSVIEKGQTVTLRCDPISGHDNLYWYRRVMGKEIKFLLHFVKESKQDESGMPNNRFLAERTGGTYSTLKVQPAELEDSGVYFCASSQVASGMADTQYFGPGTRLTVL.

Remarks on this clonotype: A much larger clone is a single base away; this may be a read error. V gene TRBV3-1 combines with J gene TRBJ2-3; TRBD1 aligns across 7 bases. V trimming: 3 bases; J trimming: 7 bases; junction bases outside the gene matches: 10. Germline-derived CDR1 and CDR2 are LGHDT and YNNKEL (reference sequence). CDR3 length: 15 amino acids. The chain's CDR3 is CASSHRDREFNTQYF. CDR3 bases: TGTGCCAGCAGCCACCGAGACAGGGAGTTTAATACGCAGTATTTT.

The CDR3 is CASSYSTVSYNEQFF. CDR3 nucleotide sequence: TGTGCCAGCAGTTACTCGACAGTTTCCTACAATGAGCAGTTCTTC. This sequence joins TRBV6-5 and TRBJ2-1; a weak D match, TRBD1 (5 bases). The CDR3 is 15 residues long. Looked up from germline, CDR1 is MNHEY and CDR2 is SVGAGI. V was pared by 0 bases and J by 1 base, with 7 bases between.

Only a few counts were recorded for this clonotype. The chain links TRBV7-2 to TRBJ1-2; D perhaps matches TRBD1 (5 bases). Trimming cost V 1 base and J 5 bases, with 11 bases left between them. The CDR3 has 14 amino acids. From germline, CDR1 is SGHTA and CDR2 FQGNSA. CDR3 loop: CASSLEEGSYGYTF. The CDR3 nucleotides are TGTGCCAGCAGCTTAGAAGAGGGGTCTTATGGCTACACCTTC.

The genes are TRBV9 and TRBJ2-1, with TRBD1 as a possible D gene (5 bases). CDR1 and CDR2 (germline): SGDLS, YYNGEE. The V end was cut by 1 base, the J end by 7 bases, with 6 bases between. This CDR3 region has 12 residues. The CDR3 sequence is CASSVKGNEQFF. The CDR3 DNA is TGTGCCAGCAGCGTAAAGGGGAATGAGCAGTTCTTC.

This clonotype has ten or more counts. The chain has TRBV29-1 and TRBJ2-3; no reliable D call. Germline assignment: CDR1 SQVTM and CDR2 ANQGSEA. The V end was cut by 0 bases, the J end by 7 bases, with 5 bases between. The CDR3 has 11 residues. CDR3 region: CSVEDAYTQYF. The CDR3 coding sequence is TGCAGCGTTGAAGACGCTTATACGCAGTATTTT.

This clonotype was counted a few times. J is TRBJ2-1 and V is TRBV12-3 or TRBV12-4; D perhaps matches TRBD1 (7 bases). There are 16 residues in the CDR3. Trimming took off 5 bases at V and 0 bases at J, with 14 bases between the two ends. The CDR3 here is CASSQGGHSSYNEQFF. The CDR3 region has the DNA TGTGCCAGCAGTCAGGGGGGCCACAGCTCCTACAATGAGCAGTTCTTC.

This clonotype came up a few times. CDR3 amino acids: CASSLRGFEQFF. Written as DNA, the CDR3 is TGTGCCAGCAGTCTTCGAGGCTTTGAGCAGTTCTTC. The V gene is TRBV27, the J gene TRBJ2-1, with unresolved D. Germline lookup yields CDR1 MNHEY and CDR2 SMNVEV (reference sequence). The V gene lost 5 bases and the J gene lost 9 bases, with 11 bases spanning the gap. CDR3 length equals 12 residues.